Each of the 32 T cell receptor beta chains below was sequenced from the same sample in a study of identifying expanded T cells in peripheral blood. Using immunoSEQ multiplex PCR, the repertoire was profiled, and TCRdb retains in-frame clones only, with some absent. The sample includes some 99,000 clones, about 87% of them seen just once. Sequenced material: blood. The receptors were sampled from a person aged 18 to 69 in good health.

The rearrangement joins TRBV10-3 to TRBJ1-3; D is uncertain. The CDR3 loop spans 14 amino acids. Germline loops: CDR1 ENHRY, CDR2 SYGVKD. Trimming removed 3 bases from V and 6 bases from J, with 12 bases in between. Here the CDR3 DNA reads TGTGCCATCAGTGATTCCCGCACCGAAAACACCATATATTTT. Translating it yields CAISDSRTENTIYF.

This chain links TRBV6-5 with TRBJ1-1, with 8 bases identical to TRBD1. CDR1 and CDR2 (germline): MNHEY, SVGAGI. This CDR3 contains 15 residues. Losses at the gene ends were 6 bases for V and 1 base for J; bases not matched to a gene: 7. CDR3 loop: CASSKPDRGNTEAFF. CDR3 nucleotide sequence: TGTGCCAGCAGCAAACCCGACAGGGGGAACACTGAAGCTTTCTTT.

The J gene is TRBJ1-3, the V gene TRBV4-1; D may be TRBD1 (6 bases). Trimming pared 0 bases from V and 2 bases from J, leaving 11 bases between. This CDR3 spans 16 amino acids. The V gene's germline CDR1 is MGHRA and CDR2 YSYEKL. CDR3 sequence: CASSQERNRAGNTIYF. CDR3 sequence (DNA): TGCGCCAGCAGCCAAGAGAGGAACAGGGCTGGAAACACCATATATTTT.

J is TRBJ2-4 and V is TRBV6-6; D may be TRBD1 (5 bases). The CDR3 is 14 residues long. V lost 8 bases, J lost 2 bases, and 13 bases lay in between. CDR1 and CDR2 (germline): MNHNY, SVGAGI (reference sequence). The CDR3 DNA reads TGTGCCAGCTTAAGGGGATTCACCAAAAACATTCAGTACTTC. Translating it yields CASLRGFTKNIQYF.

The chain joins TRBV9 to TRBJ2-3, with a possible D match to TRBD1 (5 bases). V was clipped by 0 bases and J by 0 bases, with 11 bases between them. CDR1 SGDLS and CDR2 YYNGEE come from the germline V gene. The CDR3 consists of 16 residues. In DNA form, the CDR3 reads TGTGCCAGCAGCGTAGAGGGGCAGGGAAGCACAGATACGCAGTATTTT. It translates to CASSVEGQGSTDTQYF.

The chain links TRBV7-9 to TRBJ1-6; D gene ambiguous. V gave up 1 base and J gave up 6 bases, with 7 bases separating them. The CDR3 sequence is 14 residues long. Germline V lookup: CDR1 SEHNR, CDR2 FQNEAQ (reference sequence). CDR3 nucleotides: TGTGCCAGCAGCTTAGGGCAGTCTAATTCACCCCTCCACTTT. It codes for CASSLGQSNSPLHF.

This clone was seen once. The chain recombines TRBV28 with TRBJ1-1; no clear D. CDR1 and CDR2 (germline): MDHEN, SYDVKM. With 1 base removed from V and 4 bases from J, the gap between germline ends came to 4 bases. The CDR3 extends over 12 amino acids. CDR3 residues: CASSLSGTEAFF. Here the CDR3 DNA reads TGTGCCAGCAGTTTATCCGGCACTGAAGCTTTCTTT.

Here the CDR3 DNA reads TGTGCCAGCAGCGTAGGGTTTGGCTACACCTTC. It is translated as CASSVGFGYTF. The chain recombines TRBV9 with TRBJ1-2; D is ambiguous. Trimming left V 0 bases short and J 7 bases short, with 4 bases between. Germline loops: CDR1 SGDLS, CDR2 YYNGEE. The CDR3 totals 11 residues.

The CDR3 coding sequence is TGTGCCAGTAGTATATATTGGGACAGTGCCAATCAGCCCCAGCATTTT. It codes for CASSIYWDSANQPQHF. This rearrangement joins TRBV19 to TRBJ1-5, with TRBD1 identical over 7 bases. CDR3 length equals 16 residues. The V and J ends lost 2 bases and 3 bases, in that order; junction bases with no gene match: 7. Germline V gives CDR1 LNHDA, CDR2 SQIVND (reference sequence).

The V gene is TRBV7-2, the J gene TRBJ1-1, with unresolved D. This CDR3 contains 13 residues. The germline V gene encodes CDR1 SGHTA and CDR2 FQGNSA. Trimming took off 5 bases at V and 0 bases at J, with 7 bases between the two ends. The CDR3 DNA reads TGTGCCAGCAGCCCGCTAATGAACACTGAAGCTTTCTTT. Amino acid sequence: CASSPLMNTEAFF.

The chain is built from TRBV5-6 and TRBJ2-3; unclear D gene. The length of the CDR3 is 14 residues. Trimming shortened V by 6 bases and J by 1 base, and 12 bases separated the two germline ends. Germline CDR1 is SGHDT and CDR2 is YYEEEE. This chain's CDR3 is CASILLTGTDTQYF. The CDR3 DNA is TGTGCCAGCATCCTCTTGACCGGCACAGATACGCAGTATTTT.

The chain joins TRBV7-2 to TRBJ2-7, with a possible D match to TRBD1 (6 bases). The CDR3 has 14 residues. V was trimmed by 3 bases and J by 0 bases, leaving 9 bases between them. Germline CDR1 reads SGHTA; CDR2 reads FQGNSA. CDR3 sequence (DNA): TGTGCCAGCAGCTTGCAGGGGAGCTCCTACGAGCAGTACTTC. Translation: CASSLQGSSYEQYF.

The CDR3 DNA is TGTGCCAGCAGCTGGGACGTTCGCGAGACCCAGTACTTC. Protein product: CASSWDVRETQYF. The V call is TRBV7-8, the J call TRBJ2-5, with D possibly called TRBD1 or TRBD2 (5 bases each). V lost 4 bases and J 5 bases, leaving 11 bases between the germline ends. Germline CDR1 reads SGHVS; CDR2 reads FQNEAQ. CDR3 length: 13 amino acids.

CDR3 bases: TGTGCCAGTCGTGTTCCGGCCGGACGCCAACTATCTGGGGCCAACGTCCTGACTTTC. This sequence encodes CASRVPAGRQLSGANVLTF. The gene calls are TRBV19 and TRBJ2-6; no clear D. Trimming took off 8 bases at V and 1 base at J, with 24 bases between the two ends. The CDR3 length is 19 residues. CDR1 is LNHDA and CDR2 is SQIVND in the germline V gene (reference sequence). Full variable domain (missing parts from reference TRBV19 and TRBJ2-6): DGGITQSPKYLFRKEGQNVTLSCEQNLNHDAMYWYRQDPGQGLRLIYYSQIVNDFQKGDIAEGYSVSREKKESFPLTVTSAQKNPTAFYLCASRVPAGRQLSGANVLTFGAGSRLTVL.

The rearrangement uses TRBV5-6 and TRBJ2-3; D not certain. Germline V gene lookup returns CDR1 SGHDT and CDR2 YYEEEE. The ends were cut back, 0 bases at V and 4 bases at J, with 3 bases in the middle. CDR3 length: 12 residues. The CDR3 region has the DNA TGTGCCAGCAGCTTGGGAGCAGATACGCAGTATTTT. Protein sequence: CASSLGADTQYF.

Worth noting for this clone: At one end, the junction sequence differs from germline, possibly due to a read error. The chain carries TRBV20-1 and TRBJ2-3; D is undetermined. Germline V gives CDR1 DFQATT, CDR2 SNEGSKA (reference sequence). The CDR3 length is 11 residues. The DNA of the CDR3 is TGCAGTGCGACTCCAGCTTGGGTCCTGAATTTT. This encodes CSATPAWVLNF.

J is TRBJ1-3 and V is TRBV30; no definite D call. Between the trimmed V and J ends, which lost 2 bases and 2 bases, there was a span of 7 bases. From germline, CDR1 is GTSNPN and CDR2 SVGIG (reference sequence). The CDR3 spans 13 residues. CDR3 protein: CAWSFVAGNTIYF. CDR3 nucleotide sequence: TGTGCCTGGAGTTTTGTTGCTGGAAACACCATATATTTT.

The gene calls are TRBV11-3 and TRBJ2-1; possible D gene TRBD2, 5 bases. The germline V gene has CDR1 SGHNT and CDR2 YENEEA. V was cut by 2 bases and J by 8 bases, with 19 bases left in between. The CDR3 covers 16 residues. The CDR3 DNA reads TGTGCCAGCAGCTTAAGTCAGGACTTGGTTACATATGAGCAGTTCTTC. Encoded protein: CASSLSQDLVTYEQFF. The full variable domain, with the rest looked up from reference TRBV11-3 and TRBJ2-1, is EAGVVQSPRYKIIEKKQPVAFWCNPISGHNTLYWYLQNLGQGPELLIRYENEEAVDDSQLPKDRFSAERLKGVDSTLKIQPAELGDSAVYLCASSLSQDLVTYEQFFGPGTRLTVL.

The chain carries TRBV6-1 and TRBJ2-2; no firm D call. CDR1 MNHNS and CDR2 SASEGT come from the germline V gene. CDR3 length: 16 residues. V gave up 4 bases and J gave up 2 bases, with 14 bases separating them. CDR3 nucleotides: TGTGCCAGCAGTGTCCATTCAGCGCTTAACACCGGGGAGCTGTTTTTT. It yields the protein CASSVHSALNTGELFF.

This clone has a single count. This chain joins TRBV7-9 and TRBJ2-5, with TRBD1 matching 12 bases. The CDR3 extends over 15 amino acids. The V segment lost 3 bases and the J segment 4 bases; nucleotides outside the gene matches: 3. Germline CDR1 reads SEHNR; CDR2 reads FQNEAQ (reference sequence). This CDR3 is CASSFGTGGIETQYF. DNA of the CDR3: TGTGCCAGCAGCTTCGGGACAGGGGGCATAGAGACCCAGTACTTC. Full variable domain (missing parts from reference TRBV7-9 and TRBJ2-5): DTGVSQNPRHKITKRGQNVTFRCDPISEHNRLYWYRQTLGQGPEFLTYFQNEAQLEKSRLLSDRFSAERPKGSFSTLEIQRTEQGDSAMYLCASSFGTGGIETQYFGPGTRLLVL.

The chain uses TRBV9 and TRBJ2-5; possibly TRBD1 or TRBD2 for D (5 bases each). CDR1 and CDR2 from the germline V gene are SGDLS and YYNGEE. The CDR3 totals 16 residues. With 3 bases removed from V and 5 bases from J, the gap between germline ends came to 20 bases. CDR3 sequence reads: CASSAGLWGEGETQYF. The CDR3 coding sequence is TGTGCCAGCAGCGCAGGGTTGTGGGGAGAAGGTGAGACCCAGTACTTC.

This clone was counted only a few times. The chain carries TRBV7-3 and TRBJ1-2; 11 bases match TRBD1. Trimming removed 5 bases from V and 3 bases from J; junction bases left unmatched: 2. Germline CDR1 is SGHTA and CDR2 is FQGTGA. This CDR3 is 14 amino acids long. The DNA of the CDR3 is TGTGCCAGCAGCCGGACAGGGGGCCACTATGGCTACACCTTC. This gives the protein CASSRTGGHYGYTF.

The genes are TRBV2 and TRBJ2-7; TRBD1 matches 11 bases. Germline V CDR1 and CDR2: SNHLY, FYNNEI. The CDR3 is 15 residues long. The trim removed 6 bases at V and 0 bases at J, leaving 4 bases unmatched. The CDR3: CASRQGQGVSYEQYF. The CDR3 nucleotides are TGTGCCAGCAGGCAGGGACAGGGGGTCTCCTACGAGCAGTACTTC.

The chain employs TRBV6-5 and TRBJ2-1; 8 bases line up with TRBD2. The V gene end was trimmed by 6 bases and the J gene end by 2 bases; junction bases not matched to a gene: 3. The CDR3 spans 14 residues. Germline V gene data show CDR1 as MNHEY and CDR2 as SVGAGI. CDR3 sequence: CASRAGGPYNEQFF. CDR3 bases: TGTGCCAGCAGGGCGGGGGGTCCCTACAATGAGCAGTTCTTC.

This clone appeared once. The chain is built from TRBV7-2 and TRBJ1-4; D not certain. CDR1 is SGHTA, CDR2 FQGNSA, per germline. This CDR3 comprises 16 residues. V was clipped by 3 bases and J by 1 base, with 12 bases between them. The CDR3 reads CASSFGMVGTNEKLFF. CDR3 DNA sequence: TGTGCCAGCAGCTTCGGGATGGTTGGAACTAATGAAAAACTGTTTTTT.

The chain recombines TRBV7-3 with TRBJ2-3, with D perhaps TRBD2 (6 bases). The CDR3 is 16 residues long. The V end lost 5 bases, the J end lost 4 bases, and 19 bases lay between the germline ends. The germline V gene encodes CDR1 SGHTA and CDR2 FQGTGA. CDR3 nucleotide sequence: TGTGCCAGCAGCCAAGGCCTGGGCGGCGGGGCAGATACGCAGTATTTT. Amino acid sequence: CASSQGLGGGADTQYF.

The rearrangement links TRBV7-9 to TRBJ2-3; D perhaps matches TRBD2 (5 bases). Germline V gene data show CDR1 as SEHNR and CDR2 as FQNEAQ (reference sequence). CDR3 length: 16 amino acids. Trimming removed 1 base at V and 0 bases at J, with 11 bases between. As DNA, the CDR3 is TGTGCCAGCAGCTTAGGTCCTGGCGGGAGCACAGATACGCAGTATTTT. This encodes CASSLGPGGSTDTQYF.

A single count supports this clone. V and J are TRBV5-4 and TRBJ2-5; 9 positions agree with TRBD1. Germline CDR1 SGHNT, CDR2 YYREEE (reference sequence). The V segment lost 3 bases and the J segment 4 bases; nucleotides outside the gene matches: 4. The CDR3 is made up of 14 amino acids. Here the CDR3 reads CASSSGTGRETQYF. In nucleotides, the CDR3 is TGTGCCAGCAGCTCTGGGACAGGGCGAGAGACCCAGTACTTC.

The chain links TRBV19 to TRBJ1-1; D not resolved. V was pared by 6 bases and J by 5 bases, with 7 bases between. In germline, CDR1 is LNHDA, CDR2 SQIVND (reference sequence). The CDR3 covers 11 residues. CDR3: CASSGWTEAFF. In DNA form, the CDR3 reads TGTGCCAGTAGCGGGTGGACTGAAGCTTTCTTT.

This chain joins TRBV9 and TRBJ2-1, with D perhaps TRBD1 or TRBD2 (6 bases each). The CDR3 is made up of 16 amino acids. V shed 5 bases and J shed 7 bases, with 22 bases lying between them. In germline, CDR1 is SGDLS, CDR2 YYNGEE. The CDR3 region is CASREGGQGNWNEQFF. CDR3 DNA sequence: TGTGCCAGCAGGGAGGGTGGCCAGGGGAATTGGAATGAGCAGTTCTTC.

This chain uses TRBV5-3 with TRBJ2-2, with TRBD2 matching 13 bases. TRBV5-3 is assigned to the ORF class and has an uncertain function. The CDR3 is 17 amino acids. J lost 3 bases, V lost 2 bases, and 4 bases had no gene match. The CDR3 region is CARSFGTSGKDTGELFF. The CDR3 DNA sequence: TGTGCCAGAAGCTTTGGGACTAGCGGGAAGGACACCGGGGAGCTGTTTTTT.

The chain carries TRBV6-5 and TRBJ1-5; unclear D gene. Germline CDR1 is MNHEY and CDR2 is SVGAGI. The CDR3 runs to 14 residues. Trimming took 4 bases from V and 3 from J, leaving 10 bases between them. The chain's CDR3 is CASSFGPANQPQHF. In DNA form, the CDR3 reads TGTGCCAGCAGTTTCGGACCCGCCAATCAGCCCCAGCATTTT.